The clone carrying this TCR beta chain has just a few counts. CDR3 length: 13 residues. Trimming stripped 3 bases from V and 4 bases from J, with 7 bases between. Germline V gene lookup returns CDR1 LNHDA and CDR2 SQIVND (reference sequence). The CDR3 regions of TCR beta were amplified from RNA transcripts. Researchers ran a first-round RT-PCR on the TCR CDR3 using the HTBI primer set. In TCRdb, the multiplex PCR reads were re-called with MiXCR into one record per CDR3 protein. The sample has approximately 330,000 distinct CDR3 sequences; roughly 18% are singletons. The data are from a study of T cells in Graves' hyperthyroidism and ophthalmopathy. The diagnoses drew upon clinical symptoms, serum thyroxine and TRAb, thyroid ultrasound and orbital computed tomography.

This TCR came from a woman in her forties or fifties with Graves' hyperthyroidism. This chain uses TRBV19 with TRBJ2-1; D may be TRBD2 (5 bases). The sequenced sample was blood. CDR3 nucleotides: TGTGCCAGTAGTATCGGGATTTACAATGAGCAGTTCTTC. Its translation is CASSIGIYNEQFF.